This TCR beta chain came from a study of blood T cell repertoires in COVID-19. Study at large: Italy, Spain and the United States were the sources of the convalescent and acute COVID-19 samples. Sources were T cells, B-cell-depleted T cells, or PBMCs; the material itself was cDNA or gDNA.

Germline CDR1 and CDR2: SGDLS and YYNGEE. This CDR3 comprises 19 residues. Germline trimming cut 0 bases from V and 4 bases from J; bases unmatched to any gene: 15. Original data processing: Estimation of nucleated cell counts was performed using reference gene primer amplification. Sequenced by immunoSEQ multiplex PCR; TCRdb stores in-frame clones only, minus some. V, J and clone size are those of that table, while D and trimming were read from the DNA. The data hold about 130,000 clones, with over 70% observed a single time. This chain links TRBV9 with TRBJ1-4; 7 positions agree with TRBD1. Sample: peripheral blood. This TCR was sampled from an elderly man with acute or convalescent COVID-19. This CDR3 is CASSVGLPQKGASNEKLFF. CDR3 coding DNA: TGTGCCAGCAGCGTAGGACTCCCCCAAAAGGGGGCAAGTAATGAAAAACTGTTTTTT.